This paragraph covers one TCR beta chain sequence. The sample originates from a study of blood T cell repertoires in COVID-19. Study-wide background: Sites in the United States, Italy and Spain provided acute and convalescent COVID-19 samples.

The repertoire was sequenced with immunoSEQ multiplex PCR; TCRdb's copy has only in-frame clones and lacks some. The sample lists under 75,000 clones, 88% occurring once. The ends lost 8 bases at V and 1 base at J; junction bases unmatched: 1. Germline assignment: CDR1 GTSNPN and CDR2 SVGIG (reference sequence). The CDR3 runs 12 residues. V usage is TRBV30 and J usage is TRBJ1-1; 10 nucleotides agree with TRBD1. This clonotype was sampled from a woman of 80 years or more with active COVID-19. The sequenced material came from peripheral blood. For the CDR3, the DNA is TGTGCCGGGGACAGGGGGAACACTGAAGCTTTCTTT. Its translation is CAGDRGNTEAFF.